Sequencing of this T cell receptor (beta chain) was carried out in a study of OX40 agonist ivuxolimab in advanced cancers. In the study overall: Patients in dose escalation had liver, melanoma, kidney or head and neck cancers.

The germline CDR1 and CDR2 sequences are MDHEN and SYDVKM. Losses at the gene ends were 4 bases for V and 2 bases for J; bases not matched to a gene: 3. This CDR3 is built from 14 residues. Whole-study findings and limits: At 0.1 to 3.0 mg/kg and by week 6, clonal expansion occurred in CD4+ and CD8+ blood T cells.

Assay used: immunoSEQ multiplex PCR; TCRdb lists only in-frame clones, some missing. The table has 70,000 to 85,000 clones, roughly 84% seen once; the top ten hold less than 2.5%. Comment on this clone: The target antigen is unknown.

The rearrangement joins TRBV28 to TRBJ1-2; 8 bases align to TRBD1. This sequence originates from an adult with an advanced solid tumor such as melanoma, head and neck, liver or kidney cancer. This material consisted of CD4+ or CD8+ T cells sorted from blood, taken in a trial of the OX40 agonist ivuxolimab. The CDR3: CASSSQGGNYGYTF. As DNA, the CDR3 is TGTGCCAGCAGTTCACAGGGGGGCAACTATGGCTACACCTTC.